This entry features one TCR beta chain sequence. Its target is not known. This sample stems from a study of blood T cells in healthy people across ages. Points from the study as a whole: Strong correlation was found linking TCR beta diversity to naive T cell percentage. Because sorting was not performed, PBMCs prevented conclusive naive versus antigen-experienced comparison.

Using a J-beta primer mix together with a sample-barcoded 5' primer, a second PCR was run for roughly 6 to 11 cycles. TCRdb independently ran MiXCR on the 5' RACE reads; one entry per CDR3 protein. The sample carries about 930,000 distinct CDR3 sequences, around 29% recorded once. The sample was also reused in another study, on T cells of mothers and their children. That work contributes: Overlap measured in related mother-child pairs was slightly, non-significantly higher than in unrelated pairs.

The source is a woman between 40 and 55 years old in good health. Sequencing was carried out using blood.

CDR3 nucleotides: TGCGCCAGCAGCCAAGATGGTCCCATTGAAGCTTTCTTT. This sequence encodes CASSQDGPIEAFF. V gene TRBV4-1 combines with J gene TRBJ1-1; D unclear. The germline V gene encodes CDR1 MGHRA and CDR2 YSYEKL. This CDR3 contains 13 residues. V dropped 0 bases and J dropped 7 bases, with 9 bases sitting between them.